This entry lists 30 T cell receptor beta chains sequenced from one sample in a study of CD8+CD57+ T cells in acquired aplastic anemia. Sequencing was done on patients that had shown CD8+CD57+ cell expansion by flow cytometry. TCR beta VDJ and CDR3 were profiled, and genomic DNA was the template. TCRdb used MiXCR to reprocess the reads, holding one entry per CDR3 protein. The data hold around 120,000 distinct CDR3 sequences, with nearly 40% observed a single time. Specimen: sorted CD4+, CD8+, or CD8+CD57+ T cells (not recorded which) from PBMCs. The receptors come from a human donor with aplastic anemia.

This clonotype was picked up many times. The chain recombines TRBV2 with TRBJ1-1; TRBD1 matches at 11 bases. Trimming at V came to 6 bases and at J to 0 bases, leaving 0 bases not matched to a gene. Germline V gene sequence: CDR1 SNHLY, CDR2 FYNNEI. The CDR3 spans 14 residues. The CDR3 sequence is CASRGQGVNTEAFF. The CDR3 nucleotides are TGTGCCAGCAGGGGACAGGGGGTGAACACTGAAGCTTTCTTT.

In its sample, this clonotype was seen many times. The chain employs TRBV12-3 or TRBV12-4 and TRBJ1-5; 9 bases fit TRBD1. The ends lost 6 bases at V and 5 bases at J; junction bases unmatched: 5. The CDR3 consists of 14 residues. CDR3 DNA sequence: TGTGCCAGCAGCGACCGGACAGGGGATCAGCCCCAGCATTTT. It encodes CASSDRTGDQPQHF.

There are many counts of this clonotype. J is TRBJ1-1 and V is TRBV6-2 or TRBV6-3; D remains ambiguous. In germline, CDR1 is MNHEY, CDR2 SVGEGT. There are 12 residues in the CDR3. Trimming took off 3 bases at V and 7 bases at J, with 9 bases between the two ends. The CDR3 DNA is TGTGCCAGCAGTTATATTGTGAGTGAAGCTTTCTTT. Residues: CASSYIVSEAFF.

This clonotype was observed at least ten times. V gene TRBV19 combines with J gene TRBJ1-2, with D unresolved. Germline loops: CDR1 LNHDA, CDR2 SQIVND (reference sequence). The ends were cut back, 3 bases at V and 6 bases at J, with 14 bases in the middle. This CDR3 is 14 amino acids long. The CDR3 DNA follows: TGTGCCAGTAGTATGGTCCTACCGTCCGATGGCTACACCTTC. This sequence encodes CASSMVLPSDGYTF.

Ten or more counts support this clonotype. This chain connects TRBV7-2 to TRBJ2-1; D uncertain. The CDR3 is 15 amino acids. The V gene lost 3 bases and the J gene lost 0 bases, with 9 bases spanning the gap. The germline V gene has CDR1 SGHTA and CDR2 FQGNSA. CDR3 in amino acids: CASSFFQSSYNEQFF. CDR3 sequence (DNA): TGTGCCAGCAGCTTTTTCCAGAGCTCCTACAATGAGCAGTTCTTC.

CDR3 protein: CSAHPETTDHEQYF. CDR3 coding DNA: TGCAGTGCTCACCCCGAAACGACGGACCACGAGCAGTACTTC. J is TRBJ2-7 and V is TRBV20-1; D is ambiguous. Looked up from germline, CDR1 is DFQATT and CDR2 is SNEGSKA (reference sequence). The CDR3 contains 14 residues. The V end lost 5 bases, the J end lost 5 bases, and 19 bases lay between the germline ends.

The sample holds one count of this clonotype. This may arise from a read error, as a much more abundant clone is one base away. CDR3 residues: CAGSPLGPPGANVLTF. CDR3 DNA sequence: TGTGCCGGCAGCCCTCTGGGACCTCCTGGGGCCAACGTCCTGACTTTC. V and J are TRBV14 and TRBJ2-6; TRBD1 or TRBD2 may be the D gene (5 bases each). The CDR3 length is 16 residues. CDR1 is SGHDN, CDR2 FVKESK, per germline. The full variable domain, with the rest looked up from reference TRBV14 and TRBJ2-6, is EAGVTQFPSHSVIEKGQTVTLRCDPISGHDNLYWYRRVMGKEIKFLLHFVKESKQDESGMPNNRFLAERTGGTYSTLKVQPAELEDSGVYFCAGSPLGPPGANVLTFGAGSRLTVL.

This clonotype was recorded a few times. The rearrangement joins TRBV7-8 to TRBJ1-6; 9 positions agree with TRBD1. The junction had 5 bases not matched to a gene; V was cut back by 2 bases and J by 0 bases. The germline gives CDR1 SGHVS, CDR2 FQNEAQ. The CDR3 is made up of 18 amino acids. The CDR3 loop is CASSLIQGAISYNSPLHF. The CDR3 nucleotides read TGTGCCAGCAGCTTAATACAGGGGGCCATCTCCTATAATTCACCCCTCCACTTT. The whole variable domain, filled in from reference TRBV7-8 and TRBJ1-6, reads GAGVSQSPRYKVAKRGQDVALRCDPISGHVSLFWYQQALGQGPEFLTYFQNEAQLDKSGLPSDRFFAERPEGSVSTLKIQRTQQEDSAVYLCASSLIQGAISYNSPLHFGNGTRLTVT.

Many counts were recorded for this clonotype. V and J are TRBV2 and TRBJ2-1; 13 bases match TRBD2. CDR1 and CDR2 from the germline V gene are SNHLY and FYNNEI. The ends lost 5 bases at V and 6 bases at J; junction bases unmatched: 4. The CDR3 spans 15 residues. CDR3 protein: CASSILAGGLNEQFF. In nucleotides, the CDR3 is TGTGCCAGCAGTATACTAGCGGGGGGGCTCAATGAGCAGTTCTTC.

This clonotype has ten or more counts. CDR3 DNA: TGTGCCAGCAGTGGGACCGGGACCCTCTCCTACGAGCAGTACTTC. Translated: CASSGTGTLSYEQYF. This chain connects TRBV6-2 or TRBV6-3 to TRBJ2-7; D is tentatively TRBD1 or TRBD2 (5 bases each). CDR3 size: 15 residues. Trimming shortened V by 5 bases and J by 0 bases, and 14 bases separated the two germline ends. Germline loops: CDR1 MNHEY, CDR2 SVGEGT.

Points on this clonotype: At one of its ends the junction is not consistent with the germline gene, which may arise from a read error. The rearrangement links TRBV10-1 to TRBJ1-6, with D possibly matching TRBD1 (6 bases). Germline V lookup: CDR1 WNHNN, CDR2 SYGVQD (reference sequence). The CDR3 is 14 residues long. The CDR3 protein is CASRQQGGNSLLHF. DNA of the CDR3: TGCGCCAGCAGACAACAGGGAGGGAATTCACTCCTCCACTTT.

This clonotype has ten or more counts. The J gene is TRBJ2-7, the V gene TRBV11-2, with TRBD2 matching 10 bases. There are 16 residues in the CDR3. Losses at the gene ends were 5 bases for V and 4 bases for J; bases not matched to a gene: 11. Per the germline V gene, CDR1 is SGHAT and CDR2 is FQNNGV. The CDR3: CASSPRQASGGYEQYF. CDR3 bases: TGTGCCAGCAGCCCCCGGCAGGCTAGCGGGGGATACGAGCAGTACTTC. Variable domain in full (rest from reference TRBV11-2 and TRBJ2-7): EAGVAQSPRYKIIEKRQSVAFWCNPISGHATLYWYQQILGQGPKLLIQFQNNGVVDDSQLPKDRFSAERLKGVDSTLKIQPAKLEDSAVYLCASSPRQASGGYEQYFGPGTRLTVT.

This clonotype has at least ten counts. This chain links TRBV7-2 with TRBJ2-7, with D perhaps being TRBD1 or TRBD2 (6 bases each). CDR1 and CDR2 (germline): SGHTA, FQGNSA. The V end was cut by 2 bases, the J end by 7 bases, with 15 bases between. The CDR3 sequence is 14 residues long. The CDR3 coding sequence is TGTGCCAGCAGCTTACCCGGGGGACACAGGGAGCAGTACTTC. Translation gives CASSLPGGHREQYF. The full variable domain, its missing parts supplied by reference TRBV7-2 and TRBJ2-7, is GAGVSQSPSNKVTEKGKDVELRCDPISGHTALYWYRQSLGQGLEFLIYFQGNSAPDKSGLPSDRFSAERTGGSVSTLTIQRTQQEDSAVYLCASSLPGGHREQYFGPGTRLTVT.

A single count supports this clonotype. V and J are TRBV7-9 and TRBJ1-3; no clear D gene. Germline V lookup: CDR1 SEHNR, CDR2 FQNEAQ (reference sequence). The CDR3 has 12 amino acids. V lost 3 bases and J 9 bases, leaving 9 bases between the germline ends. The CDR3 coding sequence is TGTGCCAGCAGCTTGCCCGGGAGCACCATATATTTT. This sequence encodes CASSLPGSTIYF.

The chain combines TRBV4-2 with TRBJ1-4, with a possible D match to TRBD1 (5 bases). Deletions cut 5 bases from V and 13 bases from J, with 17 bases between. The germline V gene encodes CDR1 LGHNA and CDR2 YNFKEQ. The CDR3 contains 13 residues. CDR3 protein: CASSAEVGVVLFF. In nucleotides, the CDR3 is TGTGCCAGCAGCGCTGAGGTGGGGGTAGTACTGTTTTTT.

This clonotype was counted many times. This CDR3 reads CASSGDSGLFYNEQFF. CDR3 DNA sequence: TGCGCCAGCAGCGGGGACAGTGGACTCTTCTACAATGAGCAGTTCTTC. The chain couples TRBV5-1 to TRBJ2-1; TRBD1 matches at 7 bases. The germline CDR1 and CDR2 sequences are SGHRS and YFSETQ. This CDR3 has 16 residues. Trimming took 4 bases from V and 3 from J; bases not matched to a gene: 10.

The chain couples TRBV29-1 to TRBJ2-5, with a tentative D call TRBD2 (5 bases). Germline V gene data show CDR1 as SQVTM and CDR2 as ANQGSEA. The CDR3 contains 12 residues. Trimming took 3 bases from V and 3 from J, leaving 8 bases between them. CDR3 in amino acids: CSVEDGKETQYF. Written as DNA, the CDR3 is TGCAGCGTTGAGGACGGGAAAGAGACCCAGTACTTC. The whole variable domain, remainder taken from reference TRBV29-1 and TRBJ2-5, is SAVISQKPSRDICQRGTSLTIQCQVDSQVTMMFWYRQQPGQSLTLIATANQGSEATYESGFVIDKFPISRPNLTFSTLTVSNMSPEDSSIYLCSVEDGKETQYFGPGTRLLVL.

This clonotype was observed a handful of times. V is TRBV29-1 and J is TRBJ1-2; TRBD1 is a possible D gene (5 bases). The V gene lost 4 bases and the J gene lost 8 bases, with 14 bases spanning the gap. Per the germline V gene, CDR1 is SQVTM and CDR2 is ANQGSEA. The CDR3 is 12 amino acids. Written as DNA, the CDR3 is TGCAGCGTTGTGAGGGACCAGCAGGGCTACACCTTC. Residues: CSVVRDQQGYTF. Complete variable domain (other parts from reference TRBV29-1 and TRBJ1-2): SAVISQKPSRDICQRGTSLTIQCQVDSQVTMMFWYRQQPGQSLTLIATANQGSEATYESGFVIDKFPISRPNLTFSTLTVSNMSPEDSSIYLCSVVRDQQGYTFGSGTRLTVV.

The table lists this clonotype with a few counts. The V gene is TRBV11-1, the J gene TRBJ1-6; D is ambiguous. Germline CDR1 SGHAT, CDR2 FQDESV (reference sequence). This CDR3 contains 14 residues. Trimming cost V 2 bases and J 7 bases, with 9 bases left between them. The CDR3 DNA is TGTGCCAGCAGCTTAACCGTTATCAATTCACCCCTCCACTTT. Translating gives CASSLTVINSPLHF.

This clonotype was picked up many times. The genes are TRBV14 and TRBJ2-2; D remains unclear. Per the germline V gene, CDR1 is SGHDN and CDR2 is FVKESK. The V and J ends lost 3 bases and 5 bases respectively, with 10 bases between them. The CDR3 is 14 amino acids. DNA for the CDR3: TGTGCCAGCAGCCAGGTTAGGGCAACCGGGGAGCTGTTTTTT. Translated, it gives CASSQVRATGELFF.

This chain joins TRBV2 and TRBJ1-6; D may be TRBD1 (6 bases). This CDR3 is built from 15 residues. V was trimmed by 3 bases and J by 6 bases, leaving 12 bases between them. Germline V lookup: CDR1 SNHLY, CDR2 FYNNEI. CDR3 in amino acids: CASSDQQGGNSPLHF. As DNA, the CDR3 is TGTGCCAGCAGTGACCAACAGGGAGGTAATTCACCCCTCCACTTT.

To note about this clonotype: A read error is possible here, since a much larger clone lies one base away. This chain uses TRBV24-1 with TRBJ1-2; D gene ambiguous. This CDR3 region has 13 residues. V was pared by 6 bases and J by 3 bases, with 10 bases between. The germline V gene encodes CDR1 KGHDR and CDR2 SFDVKD. This chain's CDR3 is CATSPTLHYGYTF. The CDR3 DNA reads as TGTGCCACCAGTCCGACACTCCACTATGGCTACACCTTC.

As to this clonotype: One base away lies a much larger clone, so this may be a sequencing read error. The CDR3, as DNA: TGCGCCAGCAGCTTATCACGGAACACTGAAGCTTCCTTT. This translates into CASSLSRNTEASF. This chain connects TRBV5-1 to TRBJ1-1; D not certain. This CDR3 is built from 13 residues. CDR1 and CDR2 from the germline V gene are SGHRS and YFSETQ.

This clonotype was recorded at least ten times. This rearrangement joins TRBV20-1 to TRBJ2-7; 8 bases are shared with TRBD2. V was clipped by 1 base and J by 4 bases; unmatched bases: 6. The V gene's germline CDR1 is DFQATT and CDR2 SNEGSKA (reference sequence). The CDR3 runs to 14 residues. The CDR3 loop is CSARAGPGGYEQYF. Here the CDR3 DNA reads TGCAGTGCTAGAGCAGGACCGGGGGGGTACGAGCAGTACTTC.

The chain uses TRBV6-1 and TRBJ2-3; the match to TRBD2 covers 12 bases. Losses at the gene ends were 6 bases for V and 4 bases for J; bases not matched to a gene: 8. The CDR3 runs 16 residues. Germline assignment: CDR1 MNHNS and CDR2 SASEGT. The CDR3: CASRSTSGGNPDTQYF. The CDR3 DNA follows: TGTGCCAGCAGGTCCACTAGCGGGGGGAATCCAGATACGCAGTATTTT.

The rearrangement uses TRBV24-1 and TRBJ1-2; no clear D gene. Germline V gene lookup returns CDR1 KGHDR and CDR2 SFDVKD. The V and J ends lost 2 bases and 13 bases respectively, with 10 bases between them. The CDR3 runs 11 residues. CDR3 nucleotides: TGTGCCACCAGTGATTCGAACAGCCTCACCTTC. Protein: CATSDSNSLTF.

This chain links TRBV6-2 or TRBV6-3 with TRBJ1-5; 9 bases map to TRBD1. Germline values: CDR1 MNHEY, CDR2 SVGEGT. V shed 1 base, J shed 11 bases, and the junction held 3 bases outside the gene matches. This CDR3 spans 13 amino acids. DNA of the CDR3: TGTGCCAGCAGTTACTACGACAGGGGGACCCAGCATTTT. Translated, it gives CASSYYDRGTQHF.

The chain couples TRBV11-3 to TRBJ2-3; TRBD1 aligns across 10 bases. Trimming cost V 2 bases and J 4 bases; bases outside gene matches: 3. CDR3 length: 15 amino acids. CDR1 is SGHNT, CDR2 YENEEA, per germline. CDR3 sequence reads: CASSLWGQGSDTQYF. CDR3 in DNA: TGTGCCAGCAGCTTATGGGGACAGGGGTCAGATACGCAGTATTTT.

This clonotype came up many times. This chain uses TRBV3-1 with TRBJ1-2, with TRBD1 matching 7 bases. The ends lost 4 bases at V and 2 bases at J; junction bases unmatched: 4. The CDR3 runs to 14 residues. CDR1 is LGHDT, CDR2 YNNKEL, per germline (reference sequence). The CDR3 DNA reads as TGTGCCAGCAGCCCGGGACAGATGAACTATGGCTACACCTTC. Amino acids: CASSPGQMNYGYTF.

At least ten counts were recorded for this clonotype. The gene calls are TRBV10-3 and TRBJ1-2, with 8 bases aligning to TRBD1. Germline values: CDR1 ENHRY, CDR2 SYGVKD. The CDR3 runs to 14 residues. J lost 6 bases, V lost 4 bases, and 7 bases had no gene match. CDR3 bases: TGTGCCATCAGTGCGACAGGGGAATTCGATGGCTACACCTTC. Translating it yields CAISATGEFDGYTF.